Listed below are T cell receptor beta chains from one sample, sequenced in a study of blood T cell repertoires in COVID-19. Only in-frame clones appear in the TCRdb table, and some are missing; sequencing was by immunoSEQ multiplex PCR. Among hundreds of thousands of clones, about 87% were seen once, and the ten largest hold approximately 7%. Specimen: peripheral blood. Receptor source: a woman aged 25 to 39 who had recovered from COVID-19. CDR3s include the opening cysteine and the closing phenylalanine or tryptophan. The order of the fields is J gene, D gene, V gene, clone size, CDR3 DNA, CDR3 protein. D genes are given only for firm matches. Some rows have no size entry. The others give once, few or many, or a class for an expanded clone.

j_gene: TRBJ1-1
d_gene: NA
v_gene: TRBV29-1
abundance: NA
CDR3nt: TGCAGCGTTGAATTGCAGGGGAAAGGGGCCACTGAAGCTTTCTTT
CDR3aa: CSVELQGKGATEAFF

j_gene: TRBJ1-2
d_gene: NA
v_gene: TRBV7-9
abundance: NA
CDR3nt: TGTGCCAGCAGCCAACAGACAGGATCCCTGAGGGATGGCTACACCTTC
CDR3aa: CASSQQTGSLRDGYTF

j_gene: TRBJ1-1
d_gene: NA
v_gene: TRBV5-1
abundance: NA
CDR3nt: TGCGCCAGCACCCTAGAGGGCGCCGGGACTGAAGCTTTCTTT
CDR3aa: CASTLEGAGTEAFF

j_gene: TRBJ2-1
d_gene: TRBD1
v_gene: TRBV10-3
abundance: few
CDR3nt: TGTGCCATCAGGACAGGGGGAGTGTGGCACAATGAGCAGTTCTTC
CDR3aa: CAIRTGGVWHNEQFF

j_gene: TRBJ2-3
d_gene: TRBD1
v_gene: TRBV28
abundance: NA
CDR3nt: TGTGCCAGCAGCCGGGACAGGGATTTAATTCCCGCCCTCACAGATACGCAGTATTTT
CDR3aa: CASSRDRDLIPALTDTQYF

j_gene: TRBJ1-1
d_gene: NA
v_gene: TRBV5-6
abundance: NA
CDR3nt: TGTGCCAGCAGCTTCGGCAGGGACACTGAAGCTTTCTTT
CDR3aa: CASSFGRDTEAFF

j_gene: TRBJ2-3
d_gene: TRBD2
v_gene: TRBV4-2
abundance: NA
CDR3nt: TGTGCCAGCAGCCAAGATGGCGCCCCCGGGACTAGCGGAGCTAGCACAGATACGCAGTATTTT
CDR3aa: CASSQDGAPGTSGASTDTQYF

j_gene: TRBJ1-1
d_gene: NA
v_gene: TRBV15
abundance: NA
CDR3nt: TGTGCCACCAGCAGAGTGGAGGATGAAGCTTTCTTT
CDR3aa: CATSRVEDEAFF

j_gene: TRBJ2-3
d_gene: NA
v_gene: TRBV7-6
abundance: NA
CDR3nt: TGTGCCAGCAGCTTAGCGGACAGTGGATTTCTCGATACGCAGTATTTT
CDR3aa: CASSLADSGFLDTQYF

j_gene: TRBJ2-5
d_gene: NA
v_gene: TRBV6-2/TRBV6-3
abundance: NA
CDR3nt: TGTGCCAGCAGTTACCCGACAGCCTTCCAAGAGACCCAGTACTTC
CDR3aa: CASSYPTAFQETQYF

j_gene: TRBJ1-2
d_gene: NA
v_gene: TRBV9
abundance: NA
CDR3nt: TGTGCCAGCGGTCATCAGGTTCTCGATGGCTACACCTTC
CDR3aa: CASGHQVLDGYTF

j_gene: TRBJ1-2
d_gene: TRBD1
v_gene: TRBV7-3
abundance: NA
CDR3nt: TGTGCCAGCAGCAGGAACAGGGGAGATGGCTACACCTTC
CDR3aa: CASSRNRGDGYTF

j_gene: TRBJ2-2
d_gene: TRBD1
v_gene: TRBV5-8
abundance: NA
CDR3nt: TGTGCCAGCAGCTTTGGCCACAGGGGTCACACCGGGGAGCTGTTTTTT
CDR3aa: CASSFGHRGHTGELFF

j_gene: TRBJ1-1
d_gene: NA
v_gene: TRBV5-1
abundance: NA
CDR3nt: TGCGCCAGCAGCTTGGAGGCAGGGGCCGGCACTGAAGCTTTCTTT
CDR3aa: CASSLEAGAGTEAFF

j_gene: TRBJ2-3
d_gene: TRBD1
v_gene: TRBV2
abundance: NA
CDR3nt: TGTGCCACCTTTCTCCGCCGGGACAGAGGCCCGGATACGCAGTATTTT
CDR3aa: CATFLRRDRGPDTQYF

j_gene: TRBJ2-2
d_gene: TRBD1
v_gene: TRBV7-9
abundance: few
CDR3nt: TGTGCCAGCGGTTGGGGGCAGGGGGACACCGGGGAGCTGTTTTTT
CDR3aa: CASGWGQGDTGELFF

j_gene: TRBJ1-5
d_gene: TRBD1
v_gene: TRBV2
abundance: once
CDR3nt: TGTGCCAGCAGTCTAAACCTACAGGGGTACGAGCCCCAGCATTTT
CDR3aa: CASSLNLQGYEPQHF

j_gene: TRBJ1-6
d_gene: TRBD1
v_gene: TRBV6-7
abundance: NA
CDR3nt: TGTGCCAGCAGTTACTCGAAGTGCCGGGACAGGGATTCACCCCTCCACTTT
CDR3aa: CASSYSKCRDRDSPLHF

j_gene: TRBJ2-7
d_gene: TRBD1
v_gene: TRBV7-8
abundance: once
CDR3nt: TGTGCCAGCAGCTTCCAGGGGACAGGGTCGGGTGAGCAGTACTTC
CDR3aa: CASSFQGTGSGEQYF

j_gene: TRBJ2-3
d_gene: NA
v_gene: TRBV27
abundance: few
CDR3nt: TGTGCCAGCACTCTAGGGGCAAGCACAGATACGCAGTATTTT
CDR3aa: CASTLGASTDTQYF

j_gene: TRBJ2-5
d_gene: NA
v_gene: TRBV6-5
abundance: NA
CDR3nt: TGTGCCAGCCGCAGTAGCGTTGAGACCCAGTACTTC
CDR3aa: CASRSSVETQYF

j_gene: TRBJ1-3
d_gene: TRBD1
v_gene: TRBV4-2
abundance: NA
CDR3nt: TGTGCCAGCAGCCCCGGGACAGGGGTAGACACCATATATTTT
CDR3aa: CASSPGTGVDTIYF

j_gene: TRBJ1-2
d_gene: TRBD1
v_gene: TRBV28
abundance: NA
CDR3nt: TGTGCCAGCAGTCCTGCCGGGGACAGGGGGGAACCTGCCTCCTTC
CDR3aa: CASSPAGDRGEPASF